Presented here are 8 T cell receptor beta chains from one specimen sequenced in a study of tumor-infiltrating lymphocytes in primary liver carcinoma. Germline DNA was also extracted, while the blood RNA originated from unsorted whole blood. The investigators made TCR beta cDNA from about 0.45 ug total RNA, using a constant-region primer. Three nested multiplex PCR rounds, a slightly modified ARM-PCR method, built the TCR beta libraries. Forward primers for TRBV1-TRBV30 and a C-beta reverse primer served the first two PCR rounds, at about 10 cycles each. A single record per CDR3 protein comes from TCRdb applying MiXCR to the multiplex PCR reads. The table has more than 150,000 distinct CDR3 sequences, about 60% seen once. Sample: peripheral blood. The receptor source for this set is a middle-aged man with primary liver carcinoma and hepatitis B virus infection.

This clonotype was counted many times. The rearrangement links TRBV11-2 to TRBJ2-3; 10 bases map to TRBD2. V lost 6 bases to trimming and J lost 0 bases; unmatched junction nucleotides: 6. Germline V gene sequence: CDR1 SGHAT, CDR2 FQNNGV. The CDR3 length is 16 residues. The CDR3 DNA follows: TGTGCCAGCAGTTCGGTGACTAGCGGGAGCACAGATACGCAGTATTTT. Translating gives CASSSVTSGSTDTQYF.

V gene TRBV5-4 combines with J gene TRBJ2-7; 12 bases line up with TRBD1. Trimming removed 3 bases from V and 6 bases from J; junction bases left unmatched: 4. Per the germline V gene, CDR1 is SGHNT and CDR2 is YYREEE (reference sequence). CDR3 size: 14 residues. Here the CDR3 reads CASSSGQGAVEQYF. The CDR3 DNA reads TGTGCCAGCAGCTCGGGACAGGGGGCTGTCGAGCAGTACTTC. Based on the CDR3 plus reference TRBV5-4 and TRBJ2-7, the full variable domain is ETGVTQSPTHLIKTRGQQVTLRCSSQSGHNTVSWYQQALGQGPQFIFQYYREEENGRGNFPPRFSGLQFPNYSSELNVNALELDDSALYLCASSSGQGAVEQYFGPGTRLTVT.

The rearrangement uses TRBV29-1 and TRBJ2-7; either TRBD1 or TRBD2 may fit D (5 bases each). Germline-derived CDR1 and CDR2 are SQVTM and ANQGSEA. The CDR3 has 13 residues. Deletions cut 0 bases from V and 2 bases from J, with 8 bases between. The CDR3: CSVEDRGPYEQYF. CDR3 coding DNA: TGCAGCGTTGAAGATCGGGGCCCCTACGAGCAGTACTTC.

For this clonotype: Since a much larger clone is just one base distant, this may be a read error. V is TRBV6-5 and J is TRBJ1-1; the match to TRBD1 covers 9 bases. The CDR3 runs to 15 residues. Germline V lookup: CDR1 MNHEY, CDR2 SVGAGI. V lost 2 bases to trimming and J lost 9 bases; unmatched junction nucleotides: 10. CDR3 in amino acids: CASSYARDRATKAFF. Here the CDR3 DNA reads TGTGCCAGCAGTTACGCCCGGGACAGGGCCACAAAAGCTTTCTTT.

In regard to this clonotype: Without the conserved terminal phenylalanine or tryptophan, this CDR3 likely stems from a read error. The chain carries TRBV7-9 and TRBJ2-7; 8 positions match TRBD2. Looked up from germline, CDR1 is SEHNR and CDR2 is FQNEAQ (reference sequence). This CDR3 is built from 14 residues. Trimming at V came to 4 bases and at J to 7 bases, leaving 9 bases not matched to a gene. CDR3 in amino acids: CASSSGTRTNEQYL. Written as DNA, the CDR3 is TGTGCCAGCAGCTCCGGGACTAGGACAAATGAGCAGTACTTA.

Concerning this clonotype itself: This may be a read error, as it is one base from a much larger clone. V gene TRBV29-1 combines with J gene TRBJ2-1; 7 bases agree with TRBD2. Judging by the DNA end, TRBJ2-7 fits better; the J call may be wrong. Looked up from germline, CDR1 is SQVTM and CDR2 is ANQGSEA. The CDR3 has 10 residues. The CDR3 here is CSVSSGEQYF. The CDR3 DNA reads TGCAGCGTTAGTAGCGGGGAGCAGTACTTC.

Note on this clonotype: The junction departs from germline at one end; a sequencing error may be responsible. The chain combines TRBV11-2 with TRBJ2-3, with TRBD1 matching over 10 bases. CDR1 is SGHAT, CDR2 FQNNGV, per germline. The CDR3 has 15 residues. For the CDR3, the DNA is TGTGTCAGCAGGAAGACAGGGGGCACAACAGATACGAAGTATTTT. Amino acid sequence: CVSRKTGGTTDTKYF.

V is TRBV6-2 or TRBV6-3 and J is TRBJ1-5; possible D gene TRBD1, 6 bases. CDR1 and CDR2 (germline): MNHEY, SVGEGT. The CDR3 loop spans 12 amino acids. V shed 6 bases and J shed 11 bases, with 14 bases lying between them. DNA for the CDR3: TGTGCCAGCAGCAGGGGCTTCCAGTCCCAGCATTTT. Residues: CASSRGFQSQHF.